This T cell receptor beta chain appears in the sequencing data of a study of blood T cell repertoires in COVID-19. CDR1 is GTSNPN and CDR2 is SVGIG in the germline V gene (reference sequence). The CDR3 has 15 amino acids. The V and J ends lost 0 bases and 1 base respectively, with 10 bases between them. Clones were sequenced by immunoSEQ multiplex PCR, and TCRdb holds only the in-frame ones, with some missing. The sample yields about 110,000 clones, roughly 83% seen once. The sequence came from a woman between 55 and 75 years old with acute or convalescent COVID-19. The sample consisted of peripheral blood. V gene TRBV30 combines with J gene TRBJ2-4; TRBD1 might be the D (5 bases). CDR3 sequence: CAWSVGPYAKNIQYF. The CDR3 region has the DNA TGTGCCTGGAGTGTGGGGCCGTATGCCAAAAACATTCAGTACTTC.